Listed here are 8 T cell receptor beta chains from one sample, sequenced in a study of blood T cell repertoires in COVID-19. This table comes from immunoSEQ multiplex PCR, and its TCRdb copy is limited to in-frame clones, with some not included. This table holds tens of thousands of clones, 75% to 90% found once. The sequenced sample was peripheral blood. These receptors came from a woman of 80 years or more with acute or convalescent COVID-19.

Written as DNA, the CDR3 is TGCGCCAGCAGCGGAGCGGGACTCTCCTCTGGAAACACCATATATTTT. Protein: CASSGAGLSSGNTIYF. The chain has TRBV5-1 and TRBJ1-3, with a possible D match to TRBD1 (5 bases). The germline V gene has CDR1 SGHRS and CDR2 YFSETQ. V was trimmed by 4 bases and J by 0 bases, leaving 14 bases between them. This CDR3 has 16 amino acids.

The chain links TRBV7-9 to TRBJ1-2; D is possibly TRBD1 (5 bases). The V end was cut by 0 bases, the J end by 7 bases, with 15 bases between. The CDR3 totals 15 residues. CDR1 and CDR2 (germline): SEHNR, FQNEAQ (reference sequence). The CDR3 protein is CASSLAQQVSGGYTF. The CDR3 nucleotides read TGTGCCAGCAGCTTAGCGCAACAGGTTAGTGGTGGCTACACCTTC.

The V call is TRBV27, the J call TRBJ2-3; tentative D call: TRBD1 (5 bases). V was cut by 6 bases and J by 6 bases, with 25 bases left in between. CDR3 length equals 17 residues. Germline-derived CDR1 and CDR2 are MNHEY and SMNVEV (reference sequence). The CDR3 coding sequence is TGTGCCAGCAGCCTACTCGGGCAGGGCGGCCAGGCGGATACGCAGTATTTT. This encodes CASSLLGQGGQADTQYF.

This clone was counted between two and nine times. V usage is TRBV19 and J usage is TRBJ1-5; TRBD1 is a possible D gene (6 bases). This CDR3 comprises 14 residues. Trimming pared 6 bases from V and 9 bases from J, leaving 18 bases between. Germline V gene lookup returns CDR1 LNHDA and CDR2 SQIVND (reference sequence). CDR3 region: CASSPPGDTRPQHF. The CDR3 DNA follows: TGTGCCAGTAGCCCCCCAGGGGATACTCGGCCCCAGCATTTT.

The chain couples TRBV11-2 to TRBJ2-2; D remains unclear. The ends were cut back, 1 base at V and 6 bases at J, with 9 bases in the middle. From germline, CDR1 is SGHAT and CDR2 FQNNGV. This CDR3 contains 14 residues. The CDR3 is CASSLVTISGELFF. The DNA of the CDR3 is TGTGCCAGCAGCTTAGTAACTATCTCCGGGGAGCTGTTTTTT.

The chain recombines TRBV6-5 with TRBJ1-5; maybe TRBD1 (5 bases). CDR1 is MNHEY and CDR2 is SVGAGI in the germline V gene. V lost 6 bases and J 3 bases, leaving 9 bases between the germline ends. The CDR3 loop spans 13 amino acids. CDR3: CASRQGNNQPQHF. CDR3 bases: TGTGCCAGCAGGCAGGGTAACAATCAGCCCCAGCATTTT.

This clone was seen only once. The chain combines TRBV18 with TRBJ2-3; 7 bases fit TRBD1. Germline CDR1 reads KGHSH; CDR2 reads LQKENI. Losses at the gene ends were 5 bases for V and 6 bases for J; bases not matched to a gene: 14. The length of the CDR3 is 16 residues. The CDR3 DNA reads TGTGCCAGCTCAAACCAAAGAAAACAGGGGAGCGATACGCAGTATTTT. Amino acids: CASSNQRKQGSDTQYF.

CDR3 sequence: CASSPGTLDNEQFF. The DNA of the CDR3 is TGTGCCAGCTCCCCGGGGACACTGGACAATGAGCAGTTCTTC. The J gene is TRBJ2-1, the V gene TRBV7-9; D is perhaps TRBD1 (6 bases). Germline loops: CDR1 SEHNR, CDR2 FQNEAQ (reference sequence). The CDR3 loop spans 14 amino acids. Trimming took off 8 bases at V and 5 bases at J, with 16 bases between the two ends.